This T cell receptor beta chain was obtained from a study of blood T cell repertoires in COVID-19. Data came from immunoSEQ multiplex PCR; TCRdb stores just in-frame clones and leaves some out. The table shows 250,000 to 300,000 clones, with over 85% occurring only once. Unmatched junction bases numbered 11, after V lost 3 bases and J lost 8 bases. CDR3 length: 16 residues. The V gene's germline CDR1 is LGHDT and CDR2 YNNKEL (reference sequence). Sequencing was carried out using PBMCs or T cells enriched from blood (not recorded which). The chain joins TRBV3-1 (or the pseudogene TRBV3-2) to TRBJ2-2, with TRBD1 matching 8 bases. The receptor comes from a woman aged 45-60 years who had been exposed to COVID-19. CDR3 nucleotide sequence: TGTGCCAGCAGCCACACTCAGGGGGCCTCAGGTGGGGAGCTGTTTTTT. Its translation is CASSHTQGASGGELFF.